Sequencing of this T cell receptor (beta chain) was carried out in a study of CD8+ T cells in alopecia areata. Study results and limitations: Sharing of TCR sequences between patients (possibly for HLA-related reasons) was less clear than in mice.

The CDR3 length is 14 residues. Germline lookup yields CDR1 SQVTM and CDR2 ANQGSEA. Trimming took 4 bases from V and 3 from J; bases not matched to a gene: 6. This clone was found a few times. Antigen specificity is unknown. Extraction of RNA preceded its reverse transcription into cDNA, which served as the sequencing template. Profiling relied on immunoSEQ multiplex PCR, and the TCRdb table lists in-frame clones only, not all of them. The sample consists of over 200,000 clones, 50% to 60% of them appearing once. The sequence came from a human donor with alopecia areata. This chain links TRBV29-1 with TRBJ2-3, with 8 bases aligning to TRBD1. This material consisted of CD4+ T cells sorted from blood, taken at week 0. CDR3 protein: CSVGQGAMTDTQYF. The CDR3 DNA follows: TGCAGCGTTGGGCAGGGGGCTATGACAGATACGCAGTATTTT.